The text below deals with one TCR beta chain. Its antigen is unknown. The data derive from a study of cytomegalovirus exposure and HLA in healthy donors. Study background: Genotyping showed around 81% of almost 400 donors falling in the Caucasian-associated ancestry cluster.

Study-level points and caveats: Rarity marked most TCR sequences, yet some public TCRs occurred in many donors. The study recorded 150 to 200 TCR beta chains that were cytomegalovirus-associated. Looking again later, the authors saw that most CMV-associated TCR beta chains seemed HLA-restricted.

Primers for the PCR totalled 60 Vbeta and 13 Jbeta. The repertoire was sequenced with immunoSEQ multiplex PCR; TCRdb's copy has only in-frame clones and lacks some. The data contain approximately 74,000 clones, approximately 71% of them singletons. This TCR was recovered from a woman aged 40 to 50 in good health and CMV-seronegative. The sequencing input was PBMCs.

The DNA for the CDR3 is TGTGCCAGCAGAACTCGCGGGAGTGGGGATGAGCAGTTCTTC. Protein: CASRTRGSGDEQFF. The V call is TRBV2, the J call TRBJ2-1; 7 bases are a match to TRBD2. After removal of 6 bases from V and 8 bases from J, the junction contained 10 bases not matched to a gene. The V gene's germline CDR1 is SNHLY and CDR2 FYNNEI. The CDR3 covers 14 residues.